Listed here are 26 T cell receptor beta chains from one sample, sequenced in a study of blood T cell repertoires in COVID-19 (dated by TCRdb to 2020 to 2022). Libraries came from the immunoSEQ multiplex PCR assay. The table comes from immuneACCESS by way of TCRdb, which keeps in-frame sequences with V and J called. Part of the clones is missing from these tables; in studies checked, under half for an unresolved V gene and the rest for unknown reasons. In this sample the table shows more than 120,000 clones, about 85% of which occur a single time. Together, the top ten hold about 2.5% of the sample. The sample taken for sequencing was peripheral blood. The receptor source for this set is a human donor with acute or convalescent COVID-19. The donor label of this sample is uncertain.

The CDR3 loop reads CASSRRLAPDTQYF. CDR3 nucleotide sequence: TGTGCCAGCAGCCGGAGACTAGCCCCAGATACGCAGTATTTT. The rearrangement joins TRBV11-2 to TRBJ2-3, with 7 positions matching TRBD2. The CDR3 is 14 amino acids. Germline trimming cut 5 bases from V and 4 bases from J; bases unmatched to any gene: 6. The germline V gene has CDR1 SGHAT and CDR2 FQNNGV.

The rearrangement uses TRBV5-1 and TRBJ2-1; 10 bases agree with TRBD2. The CDR3 loop spans 15 amino acids. Per the germline V gene, CDR1 is SGHRS and CDR2 is YFSETQ. V dropped 0 bases and J dropped 5; count of bases not matched to a gene: 2. The CDR3 DNA reads as TGCGCCAGCAGCTTGGGGACTAGCGGAAACAATGAGCAGTTCTTC. Its translation is CASSLGTSGNNEQFF.

This clone has only a few counts. The chain employs TRBV2 and TRBJ2-7, with 12 bases lining up with TRBD2. The germline V gene encodes CDR1 SNHLY and CDR2 FYNNEI. The CDR3 covers 13 residues. V was pared by 6 bases and J by 7 bases, with 4 bases of the junction left unmatched. The CDR3 DNA follows: TGTGCCAGCAGGAAGACTAGCGGGGGAGAGCAGTACTTC. Translation gives CASRKTSGGEQYF.

The genes are TRBV25-1 and TRBJ2-1; D perhaps matches TRBD1 (5 bases). Trimming took off 6 bases at V and 4 bases at J, with 13 bases between the two ends. CDR3 size: 14 residues. CDR1 and CDR2 (germline): MGHDK, SYGVNS. As DNA, the CDR3 is TGTGCCAGCAGCACAATCGACAGTTACAATGAGCAGTTCTTC. Its translation: CASSTIDSYNEQFF.

This clone has more than one count but fewer than ten. J is TRBJ2-1 and V is TRBV18, with 8 bases fitting TRBD1. This CDR3 contains 14 residues. Looked up from germline, CDR1 is KGHSH and CDR2 is LQKENI. J was trimmed by 5 bases and V by 6 bases; bases with no gene match: 6. CDR3 sequence: CASSNDRGNNEQFF. In DNA form, the CDR3 reads TGTGCCAGCTCCAATGACAGGGGCAACAATGAGCAGTTCTTC.

The chain has TRBV28 and TRBJ1-2; TRBD1 matches at 9 bases. The CDR3 covers 15 residues. V lost 9 bases and J lost 8; bases outside the gene matches: 16. Germline V gene data show CDR1 as MDHEN and CDR2 as SYDVKM. CDR3 DNA: TGTGCCAGTCAAGGACGATCAGGACAGGGGTTCGGCTACACCTTC. It translates to CASQGRSGQGFGYTF.

This clone was detected once. V usage is TRBV2 and J usage is TRBJ1-1; TRBD1 is a possible D gene (6 bases). The CDR3 contains 13 residues. From germline, CDR1 is SNHLY and CDR2 FYNNEI. Trimming took off 3 bases at V and 4 bases at J, with 9 bases between the two ends. The CDR3 loop is CASSDQGTTEAFF. CDR3 nucleotides: TGTGCCAGCAGTGACCAGGGGACCACTGAAGCTTTCTTT. Variable domain in full (rest from reference TRBV2 and TRBJ1-1): EPEVTQTPSHQVTQMGQEVILRCVPISNHLYFYWYRQILGQKVEFLVSFYNNEISEKSEIFDDQFSVERPDGSNFTLKIRSTKLEDSAMYFCASSDQGTTEAFFGQGTRLTVV.

This chain joins TRBV2 and TRBJ2-3; the D gene is possibly TRBD1 (6 bases). Trimming took off 6 bases at V and 7 bases at J, with 23 bases between the two ends. Germline V gene sequence: CDR1 SNHLY, CDR2 FYNNEI. The CDR3 is 16 residues long. DNA for the CDR3: TGTGCCAGCAGCCCCCGGACAGCCTCCCTGCACTATACGCAGTATTTT. This encodes CASSPRTASLHYTQYF.

This chain joins TRBV28 and TRBJ1-5; 8 bases map to TRBD1. Germline assignment: CDR1 MDHEN and CDR2 SYDVKM. The ends lost 3 bases at V and 3 bases at J; junction bases unmatched: 7. This CDR3 is built from 16 residues. The CDR3 bases are TGTGCCAGCAGTTTCAGGGGGCACACTTCCAATCAGCCCCAGCATTTT. Translating gives CASSFRGHTSNQPQHF.

This clone was detected only a few times. The chain employs TRBV11-2 and TRBJ1-3; TRBD1 is a possible D gene (5 bases). This CDR3 contains 16 residues. V was trimmed by 4 bases and J by 4 bases, leaving 17 bases between them. Germline loops: CDR1 SGHAT, CDR2 FQNNGV. The DNA for the CDR3 is TGTGCCAGCAGCTCCTCCCTGGGGACTCCGGGAAACACCATATATTTT. Protein: CASSSSLGTPGNTIYF. Full variable domain (outside the CDR3, taken from reference TRBV11-2 and TRBJ1-3): EAGVAQSPRYKIIEKRQSVAFWCNPISGHATLYWYQQILGQGPKLLIQFQNNGVVDDSQLPKDRFSAERLKGVDSTLKIQPAKLEDSAVYLCASSSSLGTPGNTIYFGEGSWLTVV.

V gene TRBV12-3 or TRBV12-4 combines with J gene TRBJ2-5; D is unclear. This CDR3 is built from 11 residues. V gave up 2 bases and J gave up 11 bases, with 9 bases separating them. CDR3 sequence reads: CASSLTGRQYF. In DNA, the CDR3 is TGTGCCAGCAGTTTAACTGGGCGACAGTACTTC.

The chain recombines TRBV24-1 with TRBJ2-5; D is possibly TRBD2 (6 bases). Trimming took off 3 bases at V and 1 base at J, with 11 bases between the two ends. The CDR3 extends over 15 amino acids. Germline CDR1 KGHDR, CDR2 SFDVKD. The CDR3 coding sequence is TGTGCCACCAGTGATCCGGGGGACTTCCAAGAGACCCAGTACTTC. Its protein product is CATSDPGDFQETQYF.

The chain couples TRBV25-1 to TRBJ1-2, with unresolved D. Trimming left V 3 bases short and J 7 bases short, with 9 bases between. The CDR3 runs 12 residues. CDR1 and CDR2 from the germline V gene are MGHDK and SYGVNS. The CDR3 bases are TGTGCCAGCAGTGATTCCGTCGTTGGCTACACCTTC. It is translated as CASSDSVVGYTF.

The chain couples TRBV7-9 to TRBJ2-7, with 9 bases aligning to TRBD1. V shed 5 bases and J 7 bases; nucleotides not matched to a gene: 6. The CDR3 contains 13 residues. CDR1 and CDR2 (germline): SEHNR, FQNEAQ (reference sequence). CDR3 in DNA: TGTGCCAGCAGCGCGGACAGGGGAGGGGAGCAGTACGTC. Translated, it gives CASSADRGGEQYV.

This clone was seen a few times. The CDR3 spells CASSQETSGNIGELFF. In nucleotides, the CDR3 is TGCGCCAGCAGCCAAGAAACTAGCGGGAATATCGGGGAGCTGTTTTTT. This chain links TRBV4-3 with TRBJ2-2, with 10 bases that match TRBD2. In germline, CDR1 is LGHNA, CDR2 YSLEER. CDR3 size: 16 residues. V lost 0 bases, J lost 7 bases, and 5 bases stayed unmatched.

This clone was observed a few times. The J gene is TRBJ1-1, the V gene TRBV7-2; D not resolved. The length of the CDR3 is 13 residues. The V and J ends lost 6 bases and 3 bases respectively, with 11 bases between them. Germline assignment: CDR1 SGHTA and CDR2 FQGNSA. Written as DNA, the CDR3 is TGTGCCAGCAGTCCGGGGAGACACACTGAAGCTTTCTTT. Translation: CASSPGRHTEAFF.

This clone was recorded only once. The chain is built from TRBV9 and TRBJ2-5, with 8 nucleotides matching TRBD2. Germline CDR1 is SGDLS and CDR2 is YYNGEE. The CDR3 runs to 15 residues. J was trimmed by 7 bases and V by 0 bases; bases with no gene match: 8. CDR3 nucleotide sequence: TGTGCCAGCAGCGTAGGAACGGGGGGGCGGTGGACCCAGTACTTC. Translating it yields CASSVGTGGRWTQYF.

J is TRBJ1-2 and V is TRBV14; 7 nucleotides agree with TRBD1. This CDR3 contains 15 residues. The germline gives CDR1 SGHDN, CDR2 FVKESK. Trimming at V came to 1 base and at J to 0 bases, leaving 2 bases not matched to a gene. The CDR3 bases are TGTGCCAGCAGCCAAGTTGGACAGGCTAACTATGGCTACACCTTC. This gives the protein CASSQVGQANYGYTF.

V usage is TRBV10-3 and J usage is TRBJ1-1; weak D call: TRBD1 (6 bases). The germline V gene encodes CDR1 ENHRY and CDR2 SYGVKD. The CDR3 totals 13 residues. Trimming pared 4 bases from V and 7 bases from J, leaving 13 bases between. CDR3 sequence reads: CAISGQGQGEAFF. DNA of the CDR3: TGTGCCATCAGTGGTCAGGGGCAGGGTGAAGCTTTCTTT.

The chain recombines TRBV3-1 (or the pseudogene TRBV3-2) with TRBJ2-7; D is unclear. Germline V CDR1 and CDR2: LGHDT, YNNKEL (reference sequence). V lost 4 bases to trimming and J lost 3 bases, with 13 bases between them. This CDR3 contains 14 residues. CDR3 loop: CASSPFQFFYEQYV. For the CDR3, the DNA is TGTGCCAGCAGCCCCTTCCAGTTTTTCTACGAGCAGTACGTC.

This clone showed up just once. The chain couples TRBV7-2 to TRBJ2-1; TRBD2 might be the D (5 bases). CDR1 and CDR2 from the germline V gene are SGHTA and FQGNSA. The CDR3 has 13 amino acids. Trimming shortened V by 1 base and J by 9 bases, and 10 bases separated the two germline ends. The CDR3 DNA is TGTGCCAGCAGCTTAGACCTGGGGAGTGAGCAGTTCTTC. It specifies CASSLDLGSEQFF. Complete variable domain (other parts from reference TRBV7-2 and TRBJ2-1): GAGVSQSPSNKVTEKGKDVELRCDPISGHTALYWYRQSLGQGLEFLIYFQGNSAPDKSGLPSDRFSAERTGGSVSTLTIQRTQQEDSAVYLCASSLDLGSEQFFGPGTRLTVL.

The V call is TRBV7-2, the J call TRBJ2-7; TRBD1 matches 8 bases. Germline V gene lookup returns CDR1 SGHTA and CDR2 FQGNSA. V dropped 4 bases and J dropped 7; count of bases not matched to a gene: 9. This CDR3 is built from 14 residues. CDR3 region: CASSWTGPMGEQYF. CDR3 coding DNA: TGTGCCAGCAGCTGGACAGGGCCGATGGGGGAGCAGTACTTC. Complete variable domain (other parts from reference TRBV7-2 and TRBJ2-7): GAGVSQSPSNKVTEKGKDVELRCDPISGHTALYWYRQSLGQGLEFLIYFQGNSAPDKSGLPSDRFSAERTGGSVSTLTIQRTQQEDSAVYLCASSWTGPMGEQYFGPGTRLTVT.

The chain carries TRBV29-1 and TRBJ1-2; no firm D call. Germline CDR1 is SQVTM and CDR2 is ANQGSEA. The CDR3 is 12 amino acids. Trimming shortened V by 4 bases and J by 3 bases, and 9 bases separated the two germline ends. CDR3 nucleotide sequence: TGCAGCGTTGTCCTGTCCCACTATGGCTACACCTTC. Protein sequence: CSVVLSHYGYTF.

The chain carries TRBV30 and TRBJ2-1; 13 bases match TRBD2. V was pared by 1 base and J by 5 bases, with 2 bases of the junction left unmatched. CDR3 length: 15 residues. Germline CDR1 is GTSNPN and CDR2 is SVGIG (reference sequence). The CDR3 here is CAWSAGLAGHNEQFF. The CDR3 DNA is TGTGCCTGGAGTGCGGGACTAGCGGGACACAATGAGCAGTTCTTC. Full variable domain (outside the CDR3, taken from reference TRBV30 and TRBJ2-1): SQTIHQWPATLVQPVGSPLSLECTVEGTSNPNLYWYRQAAGRGLQLLFYSVGIGQISSEVPQNLSASRPQDRQFILSSKKLLLSDSGFYLCAWSAGLAGHNEQFFGPGTRLTVL.

The chain is built from TRBV5-6 and TRBJ2-3; 7 nucleotides agree with TRBD2. The CDR3 spans 17 residues. J gave up 6 bases and V 2 bases, and 15 bases lay outside the gene matches. Germline values: CDR1 SGHDT, CDR2 YYEEEE. This CDR3 is CASSLRIVGGPADTQYF. The CDR3 nucleotides are TGTGCCAGCAGCTTACGGATCGTGGGAGGGCCGGCGGATACGCAGTATTTT.

The chain has TRBV5-1 and TRBJ1-2; D may be TRBD1 (6 bases). The V and J ends lost 0 bases and 4 bases respectively, with 19 bases between them. This CDR3 is built from 17 residues. CDR1 is SGHRS, CDR2 YFSETQ, per germline. Here the CDR3 reads CASSLEPMAGGSYGYTF. The DNA for the CDR3 is TGCGCCAGCAGCTTGGAACCGATGGCGGGGGGCAGCTATGGCTACACCTTC.